This T cell receptor (beta chain) was found in a study of blood T cell repertoires in COVID-19. Study details: Researchers got acute and convalescent COVID-19 samples from the United States, Italy and Spain. T cells, B-cell-depleted T cells, or PBMCs provided the cDNA or gDNA that served as material.

Authors' data handling: Reference gene primers were amplified, and this amplification served to estimate nucleated cell counts. Clones were sequenced by immunoSEQ multiplex PCR, and TCRdb holds only the in-frame ones, with some missing. V and J calls and clone size are those listed in that table; D and trimming were worked out from the DNA. The sample carries around 31,000 clones, roughly nine tenths recorded once. There are 16 residues in the CDR3. J gave up 4 bases and V 3 bases, and 8 bases lay outside the gene matches. Per germline, CDR1 KGHDR and CDR2 SFDVKD. The J gene is TRBJ2-5, the V gene TRBV24-1; TRBD1 matches at 9 bases. The sample taken for sequencing was peripheral blood. The receptor was isolated from an elderly man with acute or convalescent COVID-19. The CDR3 here is CATSDRTGVSGETQYF. CDR3 in DNA: TGTGCCACCAGTGATCGGACAGGGGTCTCAGGAGAGACCCAGTACTTC.